The source of this T cell receptor beta chain is a study of regulatory and conventional T cells in RAG deficiency. Genomic DNA came from blood regulatory T cells gated CD4+ CD25-high CD127-low. The CDR3 contains 16 residues. Germline assignment: CDR1 SGHRS and CDR2 YFSETQ. V was cut by 5 bases and J by 4 bases, with 18 bases left in between. Whole-study findings and limits: Patient subsets had shorter CDR3s; Omenn Treg-Tconv overlap exceeded 85%.

Remarks on this clone: Its matching antigen is unknown.

The data were produced by immunoSEQ multiplex PCR, yet TCRdb's version contains in-frame clones alone and is incomplete. The sample holds roughly 28,000 clones, 75% to 95% seen once. This sample was shared with a second study, whose subject was regulatory T cells. That report notes: The PCR used 52 TRBV and 13 TRBJ primers.

Sequencing was done on a sample of Tregs sorted from blood. This chain joins TRBV5-1 and TRBJ2-2, with D possibly being TRBD1 (6 bases). The sequence was obtained from a human donor in good health. The CDR3, as DNA: TGCGCCAGCAGAAGGAAGACAGGTACTCCCACCGGGGAGCTGTTTTTT. It encodes CASRRKTGTPTGELFF.